What follows describes a single T cell receptor (beta chain). Its antigen is currently unknown. The entry originates in a study of blood T cells in healthy people across ages. Then a second PCR, running about 7 to 11 cycles, was carried out with a sample-barcoded 5' primer and a J-beta primer mix. Each CDR3 protein is one row after TCRdb ran MiXCR on the 5' RACE reads. Of over 950,000 distinct CDR3 sequences in the sample, 51% were seen once. The germline V gene has CDR1 SGHTA and CDR2 FQGNSA. There are 18 residues in the CDR3. J was trimmed by 6 bases and V by 1 base; bases with no gene match: 17. With each sample, at least 5 micrograms of total RNA were extracted. General study results and limits: Older age coincided with a roughly linear decline in TCR beta diversity per million T cells. TCR beta diversity tracked closely with naive T cell percentage.

Sequencing was done on a sample of blood. J is TRBJ1-2 and V is TRBV7-2, with 7 bases identical to TRBD1. The receptor's source is a woman in her sixties or seventies in good health. This CDR3 is CASSLGDTTGSRRHGYTF. DNA of the CDR3: TGTGCCAGCAGCTTAGGGGACACGACAGGGTCCCGACGGCATGGCTACACCTTC.